The 20 T cell receptor beta chains below were found in one sample sequenced in a study of shared clonotypes between healthy human individuals (dated by TCRdb to 2018 to 2021). The library was obtained by the immunoSEQ multiplex PCR assay. TCRdb retrieved this table from immuneACCESS and kept in-frame rearrangements only. Not all clones are present; in checked studies, unresolved V genes account for under half, and no reason is known for the remainder. The sample table holds 2 million to 2.5 million clones, of which over 85% were seen once. The ten largest clonotypes hold 0.35% to 0.45% of the sample. The sequenced sample was naive CD4+ T cells from PBMCs. What the cell subset or site label conveys for this sample: CD45RA+ positively selected. These receptors were collected from a young man in good health. Some clones in this sample may be carry-over from other donors' samples.

J is TRBJ1-4 and V is TRBV6-1; no firm D call. V lost 7 bases and J lost 5, with 14 bases in between. CDR3 length: 14 residues. Germline loops: CDR1 MNHNS, CDR2 SASEGT. The CDR3 sequence: CASIASSLNEKLFF. The CDR3 nucleotides are TGTGCCAGCATCGCCAGCAGCTTAAATGAAAAACTGTTTTTT.

This chain uses TRBV28 with TRBJ2-2, with D possibly matching TRBD2 (5 bases). Trimming shortened V by 5 bases and J by 5 bases, and 15 bases separated the two germline ends. The CDR3 is 15 residues long. Germline CDR1 reads MDHEN; CDR2 reads SYDVKM. The CDR3 here is CASSLPGKLTGELFF. The CDR3 DNA sequence: TGTGCCAGCAGTCTTCCCGGGAAGCTTACCGGGGAGCTGTTTTTT.

The rearrangement links TRBV7-3 to TRBJ2-1; weak D call: TRBD1 (6 bases). CDR1 and CDR2 from the germline V gene are SGHTA and FQGTGA. CDR3 length: 12 amino acids. V lost 2 bases and J lost 16, with 15 bases in between. The chain's CDR3 is CASSLWADSRFF. In nucleotides, the CDR3 is TGTGCCAGCAGCTTATGGGCGGACAGTAGATTCTTC.

This rearrangement joins TRBV7-2 to TRBJ1-2, with D hard to call. The length of the CDR3 is 14 residues. Germline-derived CDR1 and CDR2 are SGHTA and FQGNSA. V was clipped by 1 base and J by 0 bases, with 6 bases between them. In DNA form, the CDR3 reads TGTGCCAGCAGCTTAGGTCCGGCTAACTATGGCTACACCTTC. Translating gives CASSLGPANYGYTF.

The sample holds a few counts of this clone. The chain is built from TRBV19 and TRBJ1-3; 7 bases are a match to TRBD1. CDR3 length: 16 residues. Trimming took 5 bases from V and 4 from J; bases not matched to a gene: 11. Germline V lookup: CDR1 LNHDA, CDR2 SQIVND (reference sequence). The CDR3, as DNA: TGTGCCAGTAGTCGAGGACAGGCGTCACGAGGAAACACCATATATTTT. This gives the protein CASSRGQASRGNTIYF.

This chain uses TRBV29-1 with TRBJ1-4; weak D call: TRBD1 (6 bases). V gave up 7 bases and J gave up 7 bases, with 16 bases separating them. Germline loops: CDR1 SQVTM, CDR2 ANQGSEA. This CDR3 comprises 13 residues. The DNA for the CDR3 is TGCAGCGCCTGCAGGGGAGTTTGTGAAAAACTGTTTTTT. This encodes CSACRGVCEKLFF.

In the case of this clone: Other DNA sequences in this specimen translate into the identical CDR3. The chain couples TRBV18 to TRBJ2-7, with 7 bases aligning to TRBD1. Unmatched junction bases numbered 3, after V lost 3 bases and J lost 1 base. The CDR3 extends over 14 amino acids. Germline values: CDR1 KGHSH, CDR2 LQKENI. The CDR3 region is CASSPETGSYEQYF. DNA for the CDR3: TGTGCCAGCTCACCGGAGACAGGGTCCTACGAGCAGTACTTC.

CDR3 bases: TGTGCCACCAGCAGAGATGGTGGGACACCTAGAAACACCATATATTTT. Translated: CATSRDGGTPRNTIYF. This rearrangement joins TRBV15 to TRBJ1-3; a weak D match, TRBD1 (6 bases). CDR1 is LNHNV, CDR2 YYDKDF, per germline (reference sequence). This CDR3 contains 16 residues. V was cut by 0 bases and J by 5 bases, with 14 bases left in between.

This clone came up a few times. The rearrangement joins TRBV5-6 to TRBJ1-1, with unresolved D. V dropped 7 bases and J dropped 0 bases, with 7 bases sitting between them. Germline V gives CDR1 SGHDT, CDR2 YYEEEE. The CDR3 is 12 residues long. CDR3 amino acids: CASLGMNTEAFF. The DNA for the CDR3 is TGTGCCAGCCTAGGCATGAACACTGAAGCTTTCTTT.

This clone was recorded a few times. The rearrangement links TRBV27 to TRBJ1-2; no clear D gene. The V gene lost 3 bases and the J gene lost 4 bases, with 9 bases spanning the gap. CDR1 is MNHEY, CDR2 SMNVEV, per germline (reference sequence). This CDR3 comprises 13 residues. In DNA, the CDR3 is TGTGCCAGCAGTTTTAACCCCATCTATGGCTACACCTTC. Residues: CASSFNPIYGYTF.

The rearrangement uses TRBV2 and TRBJ1-5; a weak D match, TRBD1 (6 bases). V lost 8 bases, J lost 3 bases, and 20 bases lay in between. From germline, CDR1 is SNHLY and CDR2 FYNNEI. The length of the CDR3 is 16 residues. The CDR3 region is CASAGQPDLPNQPQHF. The CDR3 DNA sequence: TGTGCCAGCGCCGGACAGCCGGACTTACCCAATCAGCCCCAGCATTTT.

The gene calls are TRBV21-1 and TRBJ1-3. TRBV21-1 is flagged as a pseudogene. The length of the CDR3 is 18 residues. The CDR3: CATLPGRRTRRTGNTIYF. The DNA for the CDR3 is TGTGCCACTCTTCCGGGACGGAGAACCCGGAGGACCGGAAACACCATATATTTT.

This sequence joins TRBV5-1 and TRBJ2-1, with 7 bases identical to TRBD1. Germline V CDR1 and CDR2: SGHRS, YFSETQ. There are 15 residues in the CDR3. V was clipped by 4 bases and J by 3 bases; unmatched bases: 7. The CDR3 nucleotides are TGCGCCAGCAGCATTGTAGGACAGGACTACAATGAGCAGTTCTTC. Its protein product is CASSIVGQDYNEQFF. Variable domain in full (rest from reference TRBV5-1 and TRBJ2-1): KAGVTQTPRYLIKTRGQQVTLSCSPISGHRSVSWYQQTPGQGLQFLFEYFSETQRNKGNFPGRFSGRQFSNSRSEMNVSTLELGDSALYLCASSIVGQDYNEQFFGPGTRLTVL.

The chain combines TRBV19 with TRBJ1-5; D is undetermined. CDR1 and CDR2 from the germline V gene are LNHDA and SQIVND (reference sequence). V lost 3 bases to trimming and J lost 4 bases, with 16 bases between them. CDR3 length: 16 amino acids. The CDR3 nucleotides read TGTGCCAGTAGTATTAGGACTCCCGGAGGGAATCAGCCCCAGCATTTT. Its protein is CASSIRTPGGNQPQHF. The full variable domain, rest sourced from reference TRBV19 and TRBJ1-5, is DGGITQSPKYLFRKEGQNVTLSCEQNLNHDAMYWYRQDPGQGLRLIYYSQIVNDFQKGDIAEGYSVSREKKESFPLTVTSAQKNPTAFYLCASSIRTPGGNQPQHFGDGTRLSIL.

The V and J genes are TRBV19 and TRBJ2-3; no reliable D call. Per the germline V gene, CDR1 is LNHDA and CDR2 is SQIVND (reference sequence). CDR3 size: 16 residues. The germline V and J ends were trimmed by 4 bases and 2 bases, with 16 bases remaining between them. For the CDR3, the DNA is TGTGCCAGTAGTAGACGGGTGGGCGCCCTCACAGATACGCAGTATTTT. Translating it yields CASSRRVGALTDTQYF.

The rearrangement uses TRBV27 and TRBJ1-6; 9 positions agree with TRBD1. V was clipped by 5 bases and J by 7 bases; unmatched bases: 6. Germline V gene sequence: CDR1 MNHEY, CDR2 SMNVEV (reference sequence). The CDR3 contains 15 residues. Here the CDR3 DNA reads TGTGCCAGCAGTCCTGGACAGGGGCCCAATTCACCCCTCCACTTT. It yields the protein CASSPGQGPNSPLHF.

The chain couples TRBV6-1 to TRBJ1-2, with 9 bases identical to TRBD1. Trimming removed 1 base from V and 8 bases from J; junction bases left unmatched: 11. In germline, CDR1 is MNHNS, CDR2 SASEGT. The CDR3 covers 16 residues. CDR3 sequence reads: CASSEVGTGSFRGYTF. The CDR3 DNA follows: TGTGCCAGCAGTGAAGTAGGGACAGGGTCATTCCGGGGCTACACCTTC.

V usage is TRBV18 and J usage is TRBJ1-2; D call uncertain. V dropped 6 bases and J dropped 4 bases, with 15 bases sitting between them. Germline loops: CDR1 KGHSH, CDR2 LQKENI. This CDR3 contains 14 residues. The CDR3 loop is CASSPADTSYGYTF. Here the CDR3 DNA reads TGTGCCAGCTCCCCGGCGGATACCTCCTATGGCTACACCTTC.

The rearrangement joins TRBV6-5 to TRBJ2-3; 10 bases line up with TRBD2. Germline V gene lookup returns CDR1 MNHEY and CDR2 SVGAGI. The CDR3 is made up of 13 amino acids. J lost 6 bases, V lost 10 bases, and 7 bases had no gene match. CDR3 residues: CATIGTSVDTQYF. The CDR3 DNA reads TGTGCCACAATCGGGACTAGCGTTGATACGCAGTATTTT.

V is TRBV5-6 and J is TRBJ2-1; D remains ambiguous. The CDR3 loop spans 13 amino acids. Trimming pared 0 bases from V and 5 bases from J, leaving 6 bases between. CDR1 SGHDT and CDR2 YYEEEE come from the germline V gene. The CDR3 loop reads CASSLVGNNEQFF. CDR3 nucleotide sequence: TGTGCCAGCAGCTTGGTAGGAAACAATGAGCAGTTCTTC.